This T cell receptor beta chain was sequenced for a study of beta chain features in type 1 diabetes. Study-wide findings and caveats: Patients with type 1 diabetes showed fewer VDJ junction insertions and more deletions. The study found moderately but significantly shorter TCRB CDR3s in all four CD4+ subsets of Type 1 diabetes patients. Naive, central memory and Treg TCRB repertoires appeared more alike in patients than in healthy donors.

Since all of the isolated RNA was reverse transcribed, expressed TCRB transcripts were what got sequenced. Libraries were prepared by immunoSEQ multiplex PCR; TCRdb keeps only in-frame clonotypes and omits some of them. The profile shows under 550,000 clones, approximately 10% of them singletons. In the case of this clone: Its antigen is unknown.

CD45RO/CCR7/CD25/CD127/CD95/CD27 separated CD4+ naive, central memory, regulatory and stem cell-like memory cells by sorting. Per the germline V gene, CDR1 is DFQATT and CDR2 is SNEGSKA (reference sequence). The ends were cut back, 3 bases at V and 6 bases at J, with 7 bases in the middle. There are 11 residues in the CDR3. The receptor was derived from a young woman in good health. Source material: naive CD4+ T cells from blood. The chain uses TRBV20-1 and TRBJ2-3; the D gene is possibly TRBD2 (5 bases). CDR3 sequence reads: CSARQRDTQYF. In nucleotides, the CDR3 is TGCAGTGCTAGGCAGCGGGATACGCAGTATTTT.